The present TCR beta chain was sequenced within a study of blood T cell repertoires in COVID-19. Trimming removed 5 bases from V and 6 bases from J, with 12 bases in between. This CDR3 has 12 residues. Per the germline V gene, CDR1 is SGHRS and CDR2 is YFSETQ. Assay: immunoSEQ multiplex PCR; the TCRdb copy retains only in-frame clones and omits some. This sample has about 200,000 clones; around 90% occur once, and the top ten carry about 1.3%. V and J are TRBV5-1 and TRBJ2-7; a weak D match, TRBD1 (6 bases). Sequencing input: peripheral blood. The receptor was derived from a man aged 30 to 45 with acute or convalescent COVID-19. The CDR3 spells CASSQTGREQYF. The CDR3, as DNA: TGCGCCAGCAGTCAAACAGGGCGCGAGCAGTACTTC. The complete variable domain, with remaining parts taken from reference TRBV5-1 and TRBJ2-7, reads KAGVTQTPRYLIKTRGQQVTLSCSPISGHRSVSWYQQTPGQGLQFLFEYFSETQRNKGNFPGRFSGRQFSNSRSEMNVSTLELGDSALYLCASSQTGREQYFGPGTRLTVT.